The clone carrying this T cell receptor beta chain has at least ten counts. The germline V gene has CDR1 SQVTM and CDR2 ANQGSEA. CDR3 length equals 13 residues. V was clipped by 6 bases and J by 1 base; unmatched bases: 4. The record originates from a study of identical twins. Via MiXCR, TCRdb re-called the 5' RACE reads, giving one row per CDR3 protein. This table holds hundreds of thousands of distinct CDR3 sequences, approximately 6.1% found once. Material for sequencing was naive T cells sorted from blood. The chain employs TRBV29-1 and TRBJ2-5; 8 nucleotides line up with TRBD1. The receptor comes from a man aged 18 to 30 in good health. This chain's CDR3 is CSVETGVQETQYF. The CDR3 nucleotides read TGCAGCGTGGAGACAGGGGTCCAAGAGACCCAGTACTTC.